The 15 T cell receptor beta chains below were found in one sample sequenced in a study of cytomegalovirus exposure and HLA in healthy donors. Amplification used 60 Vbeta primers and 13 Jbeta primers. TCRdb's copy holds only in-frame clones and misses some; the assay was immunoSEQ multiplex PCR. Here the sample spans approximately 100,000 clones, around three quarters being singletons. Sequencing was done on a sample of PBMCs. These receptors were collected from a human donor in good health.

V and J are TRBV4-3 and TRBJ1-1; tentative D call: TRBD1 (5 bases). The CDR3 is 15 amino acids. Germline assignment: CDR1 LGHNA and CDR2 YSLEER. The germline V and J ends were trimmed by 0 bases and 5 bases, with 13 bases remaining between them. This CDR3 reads CASSQDQRGGTEAFF. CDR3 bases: TGCGCCAGCAGCCAAGATCAGAGGGGAGGAACTGAAGCTTTCTTT.

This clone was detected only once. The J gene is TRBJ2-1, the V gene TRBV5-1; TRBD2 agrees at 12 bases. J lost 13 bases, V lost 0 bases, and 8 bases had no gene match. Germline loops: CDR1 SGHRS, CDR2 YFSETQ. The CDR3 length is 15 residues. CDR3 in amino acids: CASSLVGLAGWEQFF. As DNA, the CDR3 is TGCGCCAGCAGCTTGGTGGGACTAGCGGGTTGGGAACAGTTCTTC.

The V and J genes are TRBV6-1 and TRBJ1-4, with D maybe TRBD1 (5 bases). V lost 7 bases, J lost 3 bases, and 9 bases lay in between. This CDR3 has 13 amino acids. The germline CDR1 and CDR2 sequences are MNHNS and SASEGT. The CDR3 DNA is TGTGCCAGCAAAGGGGCAGCTAATGAAAAACTGTTTTTT. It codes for CASKGAANEKLFF.

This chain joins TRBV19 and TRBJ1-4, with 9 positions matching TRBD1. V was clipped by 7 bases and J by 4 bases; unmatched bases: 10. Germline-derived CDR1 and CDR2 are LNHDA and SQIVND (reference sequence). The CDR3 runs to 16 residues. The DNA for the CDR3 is TGTGCCAGTACAACGGGGACAGGGTTAGATAATGAAAAACTGTTTTTT. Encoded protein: CASTTGTGLDNEKLFF.

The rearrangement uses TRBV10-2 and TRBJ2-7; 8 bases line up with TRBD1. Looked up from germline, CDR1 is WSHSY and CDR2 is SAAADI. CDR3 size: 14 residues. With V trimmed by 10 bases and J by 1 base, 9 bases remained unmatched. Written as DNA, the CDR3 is TGCGCCACCAATGCCGGGACAGGATCCTACGAGCAGTACTTC. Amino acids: CATNAGTGSYEQYF.

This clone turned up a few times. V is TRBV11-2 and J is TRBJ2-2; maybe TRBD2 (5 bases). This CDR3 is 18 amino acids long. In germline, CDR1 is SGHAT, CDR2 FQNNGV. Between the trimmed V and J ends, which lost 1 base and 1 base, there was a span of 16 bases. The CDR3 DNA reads TGTGCCAGCAGCTTAGGTAGTTGGACTCATATGAACACCGGGGAGCTGTTTTTT. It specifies CASSLGSWTHMNTGELFF.

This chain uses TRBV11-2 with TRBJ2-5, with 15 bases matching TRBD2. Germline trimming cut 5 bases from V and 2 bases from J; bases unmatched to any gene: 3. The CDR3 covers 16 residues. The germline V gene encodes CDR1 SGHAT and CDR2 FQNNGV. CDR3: CASSPGTSGRQETQYF. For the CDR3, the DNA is TGTGCCAGCAGCCCGGGGACTAGCGGGAGGCAAGAGACCCAGTACTTC.

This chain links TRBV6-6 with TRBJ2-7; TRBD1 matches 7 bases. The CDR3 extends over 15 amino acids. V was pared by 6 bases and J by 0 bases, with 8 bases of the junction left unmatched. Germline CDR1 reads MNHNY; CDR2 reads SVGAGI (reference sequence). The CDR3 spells CASRRTGLSSYEQYF. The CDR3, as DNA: TGTGCCAGCAGGCGGACAGGTCTGAGCTCCTACGAGCAGTACTTC.

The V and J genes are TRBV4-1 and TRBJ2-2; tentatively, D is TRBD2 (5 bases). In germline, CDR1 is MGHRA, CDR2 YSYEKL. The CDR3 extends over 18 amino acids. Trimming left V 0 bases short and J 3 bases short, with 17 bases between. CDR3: CASSQELLGFSDTGELFF. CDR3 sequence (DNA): TGCGCCAGCAGCCAAGAATTACTAGGGTTTTCGGACACCGGGGAGCTGTTTTTT.

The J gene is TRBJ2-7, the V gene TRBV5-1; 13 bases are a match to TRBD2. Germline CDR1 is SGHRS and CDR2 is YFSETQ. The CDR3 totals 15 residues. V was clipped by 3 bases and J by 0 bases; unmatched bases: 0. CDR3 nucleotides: TGCGCCAGCAGCTGGACTAGCGGGAGCTCCTACGAGCAGTACTTC. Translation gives CASSWTSGSSYEQYF.

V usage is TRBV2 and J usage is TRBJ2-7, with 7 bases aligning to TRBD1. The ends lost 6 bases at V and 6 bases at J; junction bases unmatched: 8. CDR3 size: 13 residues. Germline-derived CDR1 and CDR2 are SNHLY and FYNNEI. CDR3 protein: CASSGDRVVEQYF. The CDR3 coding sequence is TGTGCCAGCAGCGGAGACAGGGTCGTCGAGCAGTACTTC.

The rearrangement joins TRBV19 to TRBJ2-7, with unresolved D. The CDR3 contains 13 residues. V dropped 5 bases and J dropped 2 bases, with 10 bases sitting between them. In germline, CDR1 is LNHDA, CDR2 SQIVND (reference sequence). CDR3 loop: CASSRQSPYEQYF. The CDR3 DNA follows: TGTGCCAGTAGTCGTCAGTCCCCCTACGAGCAGTACTTC.

CDR3 sequence (DNA): TGTGCCAGCAGCCACAGGGGGAGGATATGGGCTGGAAACACCATATATTTT. Its translation is CASSHRGRIWAGNTIYF. The V call is TRBV5-6, the J call TRBJ1-3, with TRBD1 identical over 8 bases. This CDR3 has 17 residues. CDR1 is SGHDT and CDR2 is YYEEEE in the germline V gene. V gave up 4 bases and J gave up 2 bases; unmatched junction bases: 11.

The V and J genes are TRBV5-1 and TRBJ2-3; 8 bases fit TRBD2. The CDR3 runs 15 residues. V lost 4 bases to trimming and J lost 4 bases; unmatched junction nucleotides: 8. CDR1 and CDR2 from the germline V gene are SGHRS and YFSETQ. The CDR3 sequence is CASSTNGGAADTQYF. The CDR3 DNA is TGCGCCAGCAGCACCAACGGGGGGGCCGCAGATACGCAGTATTTT. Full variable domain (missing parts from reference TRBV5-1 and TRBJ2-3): KAGVTQTPRYLIKTRGQQVTLSCSPISGHRSVSWYQQTPGQGLQFLFEYFSETQRNKGNFPGRFSGRQFSNSRSEMNVSTLELGDSALYLCASSTNGGAADTQYFGPGTRLTVL.

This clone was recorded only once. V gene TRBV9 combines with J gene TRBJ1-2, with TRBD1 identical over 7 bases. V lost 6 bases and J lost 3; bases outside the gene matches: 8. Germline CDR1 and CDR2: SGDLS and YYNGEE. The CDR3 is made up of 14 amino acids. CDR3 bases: TGTGCCAGCAACACGGGAGGGGGCTACTATGGCTACACCTTC. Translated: CASNTGGGYYGYTF. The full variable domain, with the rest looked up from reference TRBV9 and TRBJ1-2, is DSGVTQTPKHLITATGQRVTLRCSPRSGDLSVYWYQQSLDQGLQFLIQYYNGEERAKGNILERFSAQQFPDLHSELNLSSLELGDSALYFCASNTGGGYYGYTFGSGTRLTVV.